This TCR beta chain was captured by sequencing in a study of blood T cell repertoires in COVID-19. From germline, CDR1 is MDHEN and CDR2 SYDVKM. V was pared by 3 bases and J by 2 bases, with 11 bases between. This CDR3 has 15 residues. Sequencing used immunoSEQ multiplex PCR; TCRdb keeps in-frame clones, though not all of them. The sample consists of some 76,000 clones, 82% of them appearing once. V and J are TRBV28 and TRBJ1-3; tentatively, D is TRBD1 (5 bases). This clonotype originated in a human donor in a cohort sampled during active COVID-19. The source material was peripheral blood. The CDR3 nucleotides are TGTGCCAGCAGTTTTCCCCAGGGAACTGGAAACACCATATATTTT. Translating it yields CASSFPQGTGNTIYF.